Shown below are 10 T cell receptor beta chains from a single sample sequenced in a study of blood T cell repertoires in COVID-19. TCRdb's copy holds only in-frame clones and misses some; the assay was immunoSEQ multiplex PCR. The table has about 290,000 clones, around 85% seen once; the top ten hold around 4%. The sample comprised peripheral blood. These receptors all stem from a woman aged 50 to 65 with active or convalescent COVID-19.

The rearrangement joins TRBV29-1 to TRBJ2-7, with 9 bases matching TRBD1. The V gene's germline CDR1 is SQVTM and CDR2 ANQGSEA. The J segment lost 6 bases and the V segment lost 6 bases, leaving 9 bases of the junction unmatched. This CDR3 is 13 amino acids long. This chain's CDR3 is CSVGGTGRAEQYF. CDR3 sequence (DNA): TGCAGCGTGGGAGGGACAGGGAGGGCCGAGCAGTACTTC.

V gene TRBV5-1 combines with J gene TRBJ2-1, with 10 positions matching TRBD2. This CDR3 is 15 amino acids long. J gave up 7 bases and V 0 bases, and 4 bases lay outside the gene matches. Germline CDR1 SGHRS, CDR2 YFSETQ. CDR3 in DNA: TGCGCCAGCAGCTTGGGGAGGACTAGCGGAAATGAGCAGTTCTTC. Translating it yields CASSLGRTSGNEQFF.

The chain is built from TRBV6-1 and TRBJ2-7; the D gene is possibly TRBD1 (6 bases). Germline-derived CDR1 and CDR2 are MNHNS and SASEGT. CDR3 length: 16 residues. V gave up 2 bases and J gave up 3 bases, with 17 bases separating them. CDR3 nucleotides: TGTGCCAGCAGTGAATGGGCATGGACAGCCAACTACGAGCAGTACTTC. This encodes CASSEWAWTANYEQYF.

The chain carries TRBV20-1 and TRBJ1-1; no clear D. The germline gives CDR1 DFQATT, CDR2 SNEGSKA (reference sequence). Trimming shortened V by 3 bases and J by 0 bases, and 8 bases separated the two germline ends. The CDR3 runs to 13 residues. In DNA, the CDR3 is TGCAGTGCTAGTACAGACATGAACACTGAAGCTTTCTTT. Amino acids: CSASTDMNTEAFF.

CDR3 coding DNA: TGTGCCAGCAGACCGACAGGGAATCAGCCCCAGCATTTT. Encoded protein: CASRPTGNQPQHF. This chain uses TRBV12-3 or TRBV12-4 with TRBJ1-5; 7 bases fit TRBD1. The CDR3 covers 13 residues. The J segment lost 4 bases and the V segment lost 6 bases, leaving 3 bases of the junction unmatched.

This chain joins TRBV25-1 and TRBJ1-2; 12 bases line up with TRBD1. V was clipped by 8 bases and J by 7 bases; unmatched bases: 5. CDR3 length: 13 residues. Germline CDR1 MGHDK, CDR2 SYGVNS. The CDR3 is CASDGTGGFGYTF. The CDR3, as DNA: TGTGCCAGCGACGGGACAGGGGGCTTTGGCTACACCTTC.

This sequence joins TRBV7-9 and TRBJ1-5; 9 bases match TRBD1. The CDR3 has 11 amino acids. V dropped 5 bases and J dropped 15; count of bases not matched to a gene: 5. The V gene's germline CDR1 is SEHNR and CDR2 FQNEAQ (reference sequence). CDR3 sequence: CASSLGQGLHF. In nucleotides, the CDR3 is TGTGCCAGCAGCCTAGGACAGGGGCTGCATTTT.

The CDR3 spells CASSPDRSELFF. The CDR3 DNA reads TGCGCCAGCAGCCCTGACAGGTCAGAGCTGTTTTTT. The chain recombines TRBV5-1 with TRBJ1-4; weak D call: TRBD1 (6 bases). In germline, CDR1 is SGHRS, CDR2 YFSETQ. Trimming removed 4 bases at V and 14 bases at J, with 15 bases between. CDR3 length equals 12 residues. Using reference TRBV5-1 and TRBJ1-4 for the parts outside the CDR3, the full variable domain is KAGVTQTPRYLIKTRGQQVTLSCSPISGHRSVSWYQQTPGQGLQFLFEYFSETQRNKGNFPGRFSGRQFSNSRSEMNVSTLELGDSALYLCASSPDRSELFFGSGTQLSVL.

This chain connects TRBV4-1 to TRBJ1-4; 7 bases are a match to TRBD1. Germline CDR1 reads MGHRA; CDR2 reads YSYEKL. J lost 6 bases, V lost 1 base, and 11 bases had no gene match. The CDR3 is 17 amino acids. CDR3 in DNA: TGCGCCAGCAGCCAAGTACTGAGTCGAGACAGGGATGAAAAACTGTTTTTT. This codes for CASSQVLSRDRDEKLFF.

This clone was picked up a small number of times. As DNA, the CDR3 is TGTGCCAGCAGTGAAGCGGCTAGCGGCTCCTACGAGCAGTACTTC. Protein sequence: CASSEAASGSYEQYF. The chain carries TRBV2 and TRBJ2-7; 7 bases are shared with TRBD2. V lost 0 bases to trimming and J lost 0 bases; unmatched junction nucleotides: 2. Germline V CDR1 and CDR2: SNHLY, FYNNEI. The CDR3 length is 15 residues.